The clone carrying this TCR beta chain was counted at least ten times. What it binds is not known. This CDR3 is built from 11 residues. Deletions cut 5 bases from V and 5 bases from J, with 7 bases between. The germline gives CDR1 DFQATT, CDR2 SNEGSKA (reference sequence). Each cDNA got a UMI-containing oligo ligated at its 3' end. First-round PCR used 3 to 4 cycles and beta primers RC1.1 and RC1.2 covering TRBC1 and TRBC2. Each CDR3 protein is one row after TCRdb ran MiXCR on the UMI-ligation and nested PCR reads. Among about 33,000 distinct CDR3 sequences listed, approximately 10% were seen once. The data are from a study of quantifying T cell responses using KT2 cells. For the study at large: cDNA was made from DNase-treated RNA using alpha and beta constant primers.

The sample is PBMC spiked with counted cells of clone KT2. Study results and limitations: Very high KT2 spike-in numbers caused saturation in KT2 sequence detection.

Sequencing was carried out using PBMCs spiked with cells of the T cell clone KT2. The clonotype comes from a human donor. The chain joins TRBV20-1 to TRBJ2-1; possible D gene TRBD2, 6 bases. The CDR3 reads CSAGGNNEQFF. The CDR3 nucleotides are TGCAGTGCTGGGGGGAACAATGAGCAGTTCTTC.